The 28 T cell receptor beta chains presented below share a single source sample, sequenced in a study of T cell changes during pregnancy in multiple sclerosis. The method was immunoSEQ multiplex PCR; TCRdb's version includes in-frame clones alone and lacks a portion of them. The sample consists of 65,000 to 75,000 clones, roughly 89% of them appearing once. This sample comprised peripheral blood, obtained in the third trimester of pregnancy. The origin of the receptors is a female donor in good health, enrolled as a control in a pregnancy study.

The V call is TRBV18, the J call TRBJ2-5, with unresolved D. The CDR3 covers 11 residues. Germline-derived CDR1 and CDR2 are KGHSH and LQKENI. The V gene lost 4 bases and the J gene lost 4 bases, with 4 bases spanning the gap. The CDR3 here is CASSRAETQYF. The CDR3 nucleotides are TGTGCCAGCTCACGGGCAGAGACCCAGTACTTC.

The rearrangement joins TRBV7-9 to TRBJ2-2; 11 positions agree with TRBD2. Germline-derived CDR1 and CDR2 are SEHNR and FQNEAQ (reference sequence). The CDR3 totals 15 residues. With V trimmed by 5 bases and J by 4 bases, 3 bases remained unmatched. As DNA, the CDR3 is TGTGCCAGCAGCCGGACTAGCGGGTTCACCGGGGAGCTGTTTTTT. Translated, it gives CASSRTSGFTGELFF.

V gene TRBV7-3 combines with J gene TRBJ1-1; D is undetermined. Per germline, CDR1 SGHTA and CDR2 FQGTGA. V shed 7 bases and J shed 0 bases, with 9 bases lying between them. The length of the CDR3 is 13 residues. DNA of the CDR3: TGTGCCAGCAAACTAGGGTTGAACACTGAAGCTTTCTTT. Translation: CASKLGLNTEAFF.

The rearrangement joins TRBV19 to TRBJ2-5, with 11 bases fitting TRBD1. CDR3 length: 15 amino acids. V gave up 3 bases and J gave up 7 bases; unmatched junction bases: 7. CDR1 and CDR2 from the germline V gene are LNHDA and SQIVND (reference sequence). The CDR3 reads CASSIRGQGEGTQYF. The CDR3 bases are TGTGCCAGTAGTATTCGGGGACAGGGGGAAGGGACCCAGTACTTC.

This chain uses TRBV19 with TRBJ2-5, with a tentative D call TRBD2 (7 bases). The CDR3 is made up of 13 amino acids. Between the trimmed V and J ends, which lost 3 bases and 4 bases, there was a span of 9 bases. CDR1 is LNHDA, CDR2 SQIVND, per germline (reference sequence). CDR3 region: CASSMGGGETQYF. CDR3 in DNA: TGTGCCAGTAGTATGGGAGGGGGAGAGACCCAGTACTTC.

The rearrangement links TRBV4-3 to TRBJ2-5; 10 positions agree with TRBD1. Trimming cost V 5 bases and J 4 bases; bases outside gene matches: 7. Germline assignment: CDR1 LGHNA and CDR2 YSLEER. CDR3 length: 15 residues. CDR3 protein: CASSTGQGVRETQYF. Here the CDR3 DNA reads TGCGCCAGCAGCACAGGACAGGGGGTGAGAGAGACCCAGTACTTC.

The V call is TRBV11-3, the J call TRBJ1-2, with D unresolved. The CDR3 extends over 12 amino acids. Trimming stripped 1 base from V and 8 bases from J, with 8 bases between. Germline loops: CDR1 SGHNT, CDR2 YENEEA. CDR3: CASSLGGRGYTF. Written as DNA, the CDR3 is TGTGCCAGCAGCTTAGGAGGGCGCGGCTACACCTTC.

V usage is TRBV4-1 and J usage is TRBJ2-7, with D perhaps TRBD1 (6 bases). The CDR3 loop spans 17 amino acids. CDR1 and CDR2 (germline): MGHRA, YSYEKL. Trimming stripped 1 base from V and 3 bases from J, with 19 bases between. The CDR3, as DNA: TGCGCCAGCAGCCAAGGAGTGAGTGGGGGCAAGGGCTACGAGCAGTACTTC. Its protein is CASSQGVSGGKGYEQYF.

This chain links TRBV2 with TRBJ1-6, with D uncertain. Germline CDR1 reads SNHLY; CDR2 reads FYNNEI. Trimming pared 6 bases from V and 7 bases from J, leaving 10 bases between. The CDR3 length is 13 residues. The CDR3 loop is CASRETTNSPLHF. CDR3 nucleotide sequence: TGTGCCAGCAGGGAAACAACCAATTCACCCCTCCACTTT.

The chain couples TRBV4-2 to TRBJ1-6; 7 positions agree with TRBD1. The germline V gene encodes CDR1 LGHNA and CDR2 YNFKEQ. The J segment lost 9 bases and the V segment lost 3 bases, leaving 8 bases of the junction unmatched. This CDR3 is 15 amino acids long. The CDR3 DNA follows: TGTGCCAGCAGCCATCCCGGGACAGAGAGTTCACCCCTCCACTTT. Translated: CASSHPGTESSPLHF.

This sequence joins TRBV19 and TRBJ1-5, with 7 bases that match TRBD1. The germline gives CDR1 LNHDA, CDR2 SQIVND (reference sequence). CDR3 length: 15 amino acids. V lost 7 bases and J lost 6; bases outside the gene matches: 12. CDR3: CASTLQGMVAQPQHF. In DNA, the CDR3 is TGTGCCAGTACTTTACAGGGGATGGTGGCTCAGCCCCAGCATTTT.

CDR3 sequence: CASSWRDRGVGGYTF. CDR3 in DNA: TGTGCCAGCAGCTGGAGGGACAGGGGAGTCGGTGGCTACACCTTC. This chain uses TRBV5-6 with TRBJ1-2, with TRBD1 matching over 10 bases. Germline V gene data show CDR1 as SGHDT and CDR2 as YYEEEE. CDR3 length equals 15 residues. J gave up 7 bases and V 3 bases, and 9 bases lay outside the gene matches.

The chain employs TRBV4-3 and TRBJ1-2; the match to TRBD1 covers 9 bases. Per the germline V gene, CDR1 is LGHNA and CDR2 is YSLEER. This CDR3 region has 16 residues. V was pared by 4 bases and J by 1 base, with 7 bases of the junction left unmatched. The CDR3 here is CASSPSTGGINYGYTF. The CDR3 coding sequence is TGCGCCAGCAGCCCTTCGACAGGGGGAATTAACTATGGCTACACCTTC.

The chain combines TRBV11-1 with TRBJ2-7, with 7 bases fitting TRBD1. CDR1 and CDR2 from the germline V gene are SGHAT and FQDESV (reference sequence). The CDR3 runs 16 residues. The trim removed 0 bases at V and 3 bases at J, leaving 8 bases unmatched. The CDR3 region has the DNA TGTGCCAGCAGCTTAGCCCCCGGACAGGCGAACTACGAGCAGTACTTC. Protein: CASSLAPGQANYEQYF. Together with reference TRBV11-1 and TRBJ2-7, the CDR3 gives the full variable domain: EAEVAQSPRYKITEKSQAVAFWCDPISGHATLYWYRQILGQGPELLVQFQDESVVDDSQLPKDRFSAERLKGVDSTLKIQPAELGDSAMYLCASSLAPGQANYEQYFGPGTRLTVT.

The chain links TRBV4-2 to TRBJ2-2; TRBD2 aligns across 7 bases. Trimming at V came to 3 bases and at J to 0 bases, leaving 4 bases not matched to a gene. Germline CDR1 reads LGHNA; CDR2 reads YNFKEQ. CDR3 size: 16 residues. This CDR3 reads CASSHGGGSNTGELFF. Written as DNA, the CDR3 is TGTGCCAGCAGCCACGGCGGGGGATCGAACACCGGGGAGCTGTTTTTT.

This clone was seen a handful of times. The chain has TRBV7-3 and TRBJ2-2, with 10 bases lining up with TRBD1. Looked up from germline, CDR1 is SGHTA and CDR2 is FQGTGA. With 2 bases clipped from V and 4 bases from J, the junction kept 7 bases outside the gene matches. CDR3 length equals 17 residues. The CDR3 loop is CASSLGTGVEGTGELFF. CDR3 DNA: TGTGCCAGCAGCTTAGGGACAGGGGTTGAAGGCACCGGGGAGCTGTTTTTT.

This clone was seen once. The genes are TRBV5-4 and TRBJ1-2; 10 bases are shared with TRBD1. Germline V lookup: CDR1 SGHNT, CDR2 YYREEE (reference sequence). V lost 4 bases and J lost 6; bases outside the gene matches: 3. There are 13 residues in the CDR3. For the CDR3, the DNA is TGTGCCAGCAGCCAGACAGGGGGCGATGGCTACACCTTC. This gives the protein CASSQTGGDGYTF.

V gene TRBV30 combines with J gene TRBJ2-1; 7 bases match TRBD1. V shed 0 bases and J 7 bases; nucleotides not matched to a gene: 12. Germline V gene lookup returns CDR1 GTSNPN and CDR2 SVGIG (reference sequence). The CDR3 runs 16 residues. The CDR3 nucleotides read TGTGCCTGGAGTGTACAAGTAGGGGGCCTGGGAAATGAGCAGTTCTTC. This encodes CAWSVQVGGLGNEQFF.

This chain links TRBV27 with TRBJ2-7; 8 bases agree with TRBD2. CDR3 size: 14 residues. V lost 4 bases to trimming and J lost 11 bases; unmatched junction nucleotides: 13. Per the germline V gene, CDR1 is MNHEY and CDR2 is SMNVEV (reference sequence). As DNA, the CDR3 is TGTGCCAGCAGTTCTCTAGCGGGCACCTACCGAGAGTACTTC. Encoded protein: CASSSLAGTYREYF.

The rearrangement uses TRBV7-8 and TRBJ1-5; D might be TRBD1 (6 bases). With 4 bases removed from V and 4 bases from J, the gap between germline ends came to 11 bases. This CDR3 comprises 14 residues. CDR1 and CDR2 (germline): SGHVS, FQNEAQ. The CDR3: CASSSKGGNQPQHF. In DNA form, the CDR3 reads TGTGCCAGCAGCTCTAAAGGGGGAAATCAGCCCCAGCATTTT.

The CDR3 loop is CASNSGVSYNEQFF. Written as DNA, the CDR3 is TGTGCCAGCAACTCGGGTGTCTCCTACAATGAGCAGTTCTTC. V and J are TRBV9 and TRBJ2-1, with unresolved D. There are 14 residues in the CDR3. Germline V gives CDR1 SGDLS, CDR2 YYNGEE. Between the trimmed V and J ends, which lost 6 bases and 0 bases, there was a span of 10 bases.

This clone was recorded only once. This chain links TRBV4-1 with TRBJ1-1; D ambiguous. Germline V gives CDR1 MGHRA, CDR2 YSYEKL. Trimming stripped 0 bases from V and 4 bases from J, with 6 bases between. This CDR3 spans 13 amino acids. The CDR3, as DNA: TGCGCCAGCAGCCAAGAGTATAGCACTGAAGCTTTCTTT. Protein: CASSQEYSTEAFF.

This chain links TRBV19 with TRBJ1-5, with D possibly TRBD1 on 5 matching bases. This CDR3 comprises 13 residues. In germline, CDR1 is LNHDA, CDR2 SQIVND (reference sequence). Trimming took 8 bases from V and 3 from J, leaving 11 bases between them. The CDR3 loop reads CASPRTPNQPQHF. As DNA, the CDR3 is TGTGCCAGTCCCAGGACACCCAATCAGCCCCAGCATTTT. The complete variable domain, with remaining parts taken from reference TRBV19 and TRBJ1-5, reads DGGITQSPKYLFRKEGQNVTLSCEQNLNHDAMYWYRQDPGQGLRLIYYSQIVNDFQKGDIAEGYSVSREKKESFPLTVTSAQKNPTAFYLCASPRTPNQPQHFGDGTRLSIL.

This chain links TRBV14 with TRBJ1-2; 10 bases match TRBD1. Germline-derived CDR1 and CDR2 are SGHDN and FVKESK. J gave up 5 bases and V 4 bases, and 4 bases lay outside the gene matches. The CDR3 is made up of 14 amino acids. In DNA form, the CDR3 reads TGTGCCAGCAGCCCGGGACAGGGGTATTATGGCTACACCTTC. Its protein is CASSPGQGYYGYTF.

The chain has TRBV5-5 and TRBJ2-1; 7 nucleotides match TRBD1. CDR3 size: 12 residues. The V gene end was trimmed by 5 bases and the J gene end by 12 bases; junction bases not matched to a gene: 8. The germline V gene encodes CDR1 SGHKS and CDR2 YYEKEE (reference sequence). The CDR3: CASSYTGEGQFF. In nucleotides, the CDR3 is TGTGCCAGCAGTTATACAGGGGAAGGGCAGTTCTTC.

The CDR3 coding sequence is TGTGCCAGCAGTTACGGGACTAGCGGCTCCTACGAGCAGTACTTC. This gives the protein CASSYGTSGSYEQYF. The chain has TRBV6-6 and TRBJ2-7, with 11 bases aligning to TRBD2. This CDR3 has 15 residues. V was pared by 2 bases and J by 0 bases, with 0 bases of the junction left unmatched. Germline V lookup: CDR1 MNHNY, CDR2 SVGAGI (reference sequence).

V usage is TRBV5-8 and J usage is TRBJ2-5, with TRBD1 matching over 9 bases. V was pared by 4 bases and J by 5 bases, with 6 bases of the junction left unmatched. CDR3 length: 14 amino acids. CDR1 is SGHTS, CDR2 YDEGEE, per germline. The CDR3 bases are TGTGCCAGCAGCATCACAGGGGGCGAGGAGACCCAGTACTTC. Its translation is CASSITGGEETQYF.

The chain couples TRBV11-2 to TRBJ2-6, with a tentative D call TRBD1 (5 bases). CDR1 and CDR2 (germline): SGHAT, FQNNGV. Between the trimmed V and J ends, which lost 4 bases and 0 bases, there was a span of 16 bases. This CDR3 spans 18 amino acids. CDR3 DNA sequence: TGTGCCAGCAGCTCCCTACAGGTTACCCACTCTGGGGCCAACGTCCTGACTTTC. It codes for CASSSLQVTHSGANVLTF.